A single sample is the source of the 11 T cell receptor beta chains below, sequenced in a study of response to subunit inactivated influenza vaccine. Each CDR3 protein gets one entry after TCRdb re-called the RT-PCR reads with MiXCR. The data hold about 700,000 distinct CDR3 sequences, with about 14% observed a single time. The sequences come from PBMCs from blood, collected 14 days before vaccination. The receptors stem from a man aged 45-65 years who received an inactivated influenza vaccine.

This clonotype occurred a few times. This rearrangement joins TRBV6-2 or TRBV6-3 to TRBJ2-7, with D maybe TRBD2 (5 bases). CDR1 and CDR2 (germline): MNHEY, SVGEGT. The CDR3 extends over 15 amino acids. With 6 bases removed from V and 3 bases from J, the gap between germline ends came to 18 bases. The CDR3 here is CASSPGGVGNYEQYF. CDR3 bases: TGTGCCAGCAGCCCCGGAGGAGTGGGGAACTACGAGCAGTACTTC.

CDR3 nucleotides: TGTGCCAGCAGGGAGGTGCTAAATGAGCAGTTCTTC. Translated: CASREVLNEQFF. The rearrangement uses TRBV28 and TRBJ2-1; D is possibly TRBD2 (5 bases). The CDR3 runs to 12 residues. V lost 6 bases and J 7 bases, leaving 10 bases between the germline ends. The germline V gene has CDR1 MDHEN and CDR2 SYDVKM.

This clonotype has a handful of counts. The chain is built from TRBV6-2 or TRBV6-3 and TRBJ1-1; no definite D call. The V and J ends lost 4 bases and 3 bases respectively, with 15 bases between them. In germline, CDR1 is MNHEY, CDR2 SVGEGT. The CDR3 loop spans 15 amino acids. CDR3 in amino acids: CASSSRRRGDTEAFF. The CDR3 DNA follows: TGTGCCAGCAGTTCTCGTCGACGTGGGGACACTGAAGCTTTCTTT.

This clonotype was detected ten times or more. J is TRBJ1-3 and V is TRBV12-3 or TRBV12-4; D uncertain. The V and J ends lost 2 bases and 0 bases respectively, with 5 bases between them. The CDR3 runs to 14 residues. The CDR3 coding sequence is TGTGCCAGCAGTTTACAGCTCTCTGGAAACACCATATATTTT. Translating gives CASSLQLSGNTIYF.

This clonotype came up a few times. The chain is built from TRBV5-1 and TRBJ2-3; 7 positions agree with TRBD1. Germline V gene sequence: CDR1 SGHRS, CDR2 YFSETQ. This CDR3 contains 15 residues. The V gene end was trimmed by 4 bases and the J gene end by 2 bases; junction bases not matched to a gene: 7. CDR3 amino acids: CASSRTGIYTDTQYF. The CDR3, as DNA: TGCGCCAGCAGCCGGACAGGCATTTACACAGATACGCAGTATTTT.

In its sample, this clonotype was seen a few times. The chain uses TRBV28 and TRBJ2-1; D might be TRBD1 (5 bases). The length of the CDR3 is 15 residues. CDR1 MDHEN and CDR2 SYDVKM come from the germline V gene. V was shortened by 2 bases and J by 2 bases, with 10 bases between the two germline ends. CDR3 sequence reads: CASSLVRQTYNEQFF. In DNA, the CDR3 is TGTGCCAGCAGTTTAGTTCGACAGACCTACAATGAGCAGTTCTTC.

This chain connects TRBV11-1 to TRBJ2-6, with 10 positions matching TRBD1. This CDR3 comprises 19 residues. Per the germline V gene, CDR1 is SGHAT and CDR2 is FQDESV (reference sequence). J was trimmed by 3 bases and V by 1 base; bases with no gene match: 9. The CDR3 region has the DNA TGTGCCAGCAGCTTAGGAGGGGACAGGGGAAGGGATGGGGCCAACGTCCTGACTTTC. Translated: CASSLGGDRGRDGANVLTF.

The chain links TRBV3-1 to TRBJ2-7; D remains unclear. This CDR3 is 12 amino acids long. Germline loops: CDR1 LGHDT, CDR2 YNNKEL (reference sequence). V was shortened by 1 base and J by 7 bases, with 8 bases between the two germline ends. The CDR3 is CASSQVSGEQYF. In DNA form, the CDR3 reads TGTGCCAGCAGCCAAGTGTCCGGTGAGCAGTACTTC.

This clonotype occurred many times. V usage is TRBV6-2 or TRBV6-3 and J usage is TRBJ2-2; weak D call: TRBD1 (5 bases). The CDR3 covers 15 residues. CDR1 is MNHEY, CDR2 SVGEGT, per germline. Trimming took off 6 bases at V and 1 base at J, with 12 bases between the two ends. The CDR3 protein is CASSPGQVNTGELFF. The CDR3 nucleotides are TGTGCCAGCAGCCCAGGACAAGTGAACACCGGGGAGCTGTTTTTT.

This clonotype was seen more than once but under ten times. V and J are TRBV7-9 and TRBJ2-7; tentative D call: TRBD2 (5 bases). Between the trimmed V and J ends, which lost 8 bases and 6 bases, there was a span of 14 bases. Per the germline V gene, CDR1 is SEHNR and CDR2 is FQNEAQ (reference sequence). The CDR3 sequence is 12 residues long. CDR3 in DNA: TGTGCCAGCGGGATCGTAGAGGGCGAGCAGTACTTC. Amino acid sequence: CASGIVEGEQYF.

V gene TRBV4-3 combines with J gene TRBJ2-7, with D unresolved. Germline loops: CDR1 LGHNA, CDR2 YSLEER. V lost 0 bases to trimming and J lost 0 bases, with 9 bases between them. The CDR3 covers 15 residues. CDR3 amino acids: CASSQEVAYSYEQYF. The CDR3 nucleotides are TGCGCCAGCAGCCAAGAGGTAGCTTACTCCTACGAGCAGTACTTC.